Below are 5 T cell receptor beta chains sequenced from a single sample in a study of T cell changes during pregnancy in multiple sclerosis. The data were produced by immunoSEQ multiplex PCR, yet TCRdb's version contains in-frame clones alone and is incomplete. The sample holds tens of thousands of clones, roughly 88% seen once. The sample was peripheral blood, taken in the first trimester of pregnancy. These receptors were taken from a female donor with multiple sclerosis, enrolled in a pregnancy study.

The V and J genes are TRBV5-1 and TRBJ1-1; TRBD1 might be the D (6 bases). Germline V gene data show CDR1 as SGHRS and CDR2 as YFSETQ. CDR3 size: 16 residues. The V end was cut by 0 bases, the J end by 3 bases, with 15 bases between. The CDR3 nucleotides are TGCGCCAGCAGCTTGGAGCGGGGGCGCCGGGACACTGAAGCTTTCTTT. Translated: CASSLERGRRDTEAFF. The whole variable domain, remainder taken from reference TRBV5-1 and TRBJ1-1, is KAGVTQTPRYLIKTRGQQVTLSCSPISGHRSVSWYQQTPGQGLQFLFEYFSETQRNKGNFPGRFSGRQFSNSRSEMNVSTLELGDSALYLCASSLERGRRDTEAFFGQGTRLTVV.

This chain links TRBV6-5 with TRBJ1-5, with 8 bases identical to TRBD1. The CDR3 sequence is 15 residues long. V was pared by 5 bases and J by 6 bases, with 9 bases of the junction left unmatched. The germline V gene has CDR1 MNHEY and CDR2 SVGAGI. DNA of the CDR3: TGTGCCAGCAGTCTCGGACAGGGTAGCGGTCAGCCCCAGCATTTT. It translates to CASSLGQGSGQPQHF.

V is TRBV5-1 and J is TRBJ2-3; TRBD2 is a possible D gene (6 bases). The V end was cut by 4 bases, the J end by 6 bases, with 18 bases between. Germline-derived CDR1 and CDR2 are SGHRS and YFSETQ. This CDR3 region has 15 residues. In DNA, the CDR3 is TGCGCCAGCAGCCCAGAGAGCGGGTCGCGGGATACGCAGTATTTT. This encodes CASSPESGSRDTQYF.

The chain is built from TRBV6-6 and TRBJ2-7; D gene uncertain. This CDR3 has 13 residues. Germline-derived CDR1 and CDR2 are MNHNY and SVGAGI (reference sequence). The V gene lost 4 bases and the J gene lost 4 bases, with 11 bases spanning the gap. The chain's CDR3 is CASSSLRLYEQYF. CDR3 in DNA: TGTGCCAGCAGTTCATTGCGTCTGTACGAGCAGTACTTC.

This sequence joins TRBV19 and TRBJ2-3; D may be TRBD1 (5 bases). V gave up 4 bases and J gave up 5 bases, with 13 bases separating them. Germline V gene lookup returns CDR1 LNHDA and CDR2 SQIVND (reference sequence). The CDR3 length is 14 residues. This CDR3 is CASSTGQWKDTQYF. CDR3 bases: TGTGCCAGTAGTACTGGACAATGGAAAGATACGCAGTATTTT.